This TCR beta chain was retrieved from a study of T cell responses to AZD1222 COVID-19 vaccine. The CDR3 spans 14 residues. V was trimmed by 6 bases and J by 0 bases, leaving 8 bases between them. In germline, CDR1 is SNHLY, CDR2 FYNNEI. Details on this clone: Its antigen is unidentified.

Produced via immunoSEQ multiplex PCR; TCRdb's table is partial and in-frame only. The sample records some 130,000 clones, about 88% being singletons. Study outcomes and limitations: CD4 TCRs linked to vaccination spanned spike, dominating at 160-218 and 743-854. Females outnumbered males among donors, who were mostly white British; clonal diversity was possibly underestimated. The number of AZD1222 recipients seropositive at baseline was only 6 or 7.

The sequence derives from an adult in good health. The sequences come from peripheral blood, collected on day 0 of AZD1222 vaccination. J is TRBJ2-2 and V is TRBV2, with D perhaps matching TRBD1 or TRBD2 (5 bases each). CDR3 residues: CASRGTPNTGELFF. The CDR3, as DNA: TGTGCCAGCAGGGGGACGCCGAACACCGGGGAGCTGTTTTTT.